These 24 T cell receptor beta chains share one sample of origin, sequenced in a study of OX40 agonist ivuxolimab in advanced cancers. Only in-frame clones appear in the TCRdb table, and some are missing; sequencing was by immunoSEQ multiplex PCR. The repertoire includes about 65,000 clones, 80% to 90% of them detected once, and 1.9% sits in the top ten. The sample here was CD4+ or CD8+ T cells sorted from blood, taken in a trial of the OX40 agonist ivuxolimab. The receptors here all came from an adult with an advanced solid tumor such as melanoma, head and neck, liver or kidney cancer.

This clone was found once. The rearrangement joins TRBV5-1 to TRBJ2-3, with 9 bases identical to TRBD2. V lost 4 bases and J lost 5; bases outside the gene matches: 5. From germline, CDR1 is SGHRS and CDR2 YFSETQ. This CDR3 has 14 amino acids. This CDR3 reads CASSAGGAEDTQYF. CDR3 DNA: TGCGCCAGCAGCGCGGGGGGGGCCGAAGATACGCAGTATTTT.

This chain joins TRBV6-5 and TRBJ1-2; no firm D call. V dropped 0 bases and J dropped 1 base, with 6 bases sitting between them. CDR1 is MNHEY, CDR2 SVGAGI, per germline. The CDR3 length is 14 residues. CDR3 amino acids: CASSYSAGNYGYTF. CDR3 DNA sequence: TGTGCCAGCAGTTACTCGGCCGGTAACTATGGCTACACCTTC.

The rearrangement joins TRBV6-4 to TRBJ1-1; perhaps TRBD1 as D (5 bases). Germline values: CDR1 MRHNA, CDR2 SNTAGT. V was shortened by 6 bases and J by 3 bases, with 11 bases between the two germline ends. This CDR3 is 13 amino acids long. The CDR3 spells CASSPGRDTEAFF. The CDR3 DNA follows: TGTGCCAGCAGCCCGGGCAGGGACACTGAAGCTTTCTTT.

This chain connects TRBV15 to TRBJ2-2, with D possibly being TRBD1 (5 bases). CDR1 LNHNV and CDR2 YYDKDF come from the germline V gene (reference sequence). The V gene lost 0 bases and the J gene lost 4 bases, with 9 bases spanning the gap. The CDR3 runs to 15 residues. For the CDR3, the DNA is TGTGCCACCAGCAGAGAACGGACAATCACCGGGGAGCTGTTTTTT. Amino acids: CATSRERTITGELFF. The full variable domain, rest sourced from reference TRBV15 and TRBJ2-2, is DAMVIQNPRYQVTQFGKPVTLSCSQTLNHNVMYWYQQKSSQAPKLLFHYYDKDFNNEADTPDNFQSRRPNTSFCFLDIRSPGLGDTAMYLCATSRERTITGELFFGEGSRLTVL.

The CDR3 protein is CASSAGLAGYNEQFF. The CDR3 nucleotides are TGTGCCAGCAGCGCGGGACTAGCGGGGTACAATGAGCAGTTCTTC. The rearrangement joins TRBV9 to TRBJ2-1; 13 nucleotides line up with TRBD2. From germline, CDR1 is SGDLS and CDR2 YYNGEE. Trimming took 3 bases from V and 4 from J; bases not matched to a gene: 1. The CDR3 covers 15 residues.

This chain connects TRBV7-3 to TRBJ2-1; D is possibly TRBD2 (6 bases). Trimming cost V 0 bases and J 10 bases, with 10 bases left between them. The CDR3 spans 13 residues. CDR1 and CDR2 (germline): SGHTA, FQGTGA. The CDR3 here is CASSLTPGREQFF. CDR3 bases: TGTGCCAGCAGCTTAACGCCAGGGAGGGAGCAGTTCTTC. The entire variable domain, with the rest obtained from reference TRBV7-3 and TRBJ2-1, is as follows: GAGVSQTPSNKVTEKGKYVELRCDPISGHTALYWYRQSLGQGPEFLIYFQGTGAADDSGLPNDRFFAVRPEGSVSTLKIQRTERGDSAVYLCASSLTPGREQFFGPGTRLTVL.

The V gene is TRBV27, the J gene TRBJ1-2; maybe TRBD1 (6 bases). CDR3 length: 13 amino acids. Per the germline V gene, CDR1 is MNHEY and CDR2 is SMNVEV (reference sequence). V dropped 6 bases and J dropped 7 bases, with 15 bases sitting between them. The CDR3 region is CASSAAWGLGYTF. CDR3 nucleotides: TGTGCCAGCAGCGCAGCATGGGGGCTTGGCTACACCTTC.

This chain connects TRBV7-8 to TRBJ2-7; TRBD2 aligns across 12 bases. This CDR3 contains 17 residues. In germline, CDR1 is SGHVS, CDR2 FQNEAQ. Losses at the gene ends were 4 bases for V and 5 bases for J; bases not matched to a gene: 12. As DNA, the CDR3 is TGTGCCAGCAGCTCTACCTCCGGGACTAGCGGGCTCAACGAGCAGTACGTC. It translates to CASSSTSGTSGLNEQYV.

The chain carries TRBV29-1 and TRBJ2-3, with unresolved D. The CDR3 is 14 amino acids. In germline, CDR1 is SQVTM, CDR2 ANQGSEA. V lost 4 bases, J lost 2 bases, and 13 bases lay in between. The CDR3 reads CSVGDVQNTDTQYF. CDR3 DNA: TGCAGCGTTGGAGACGTGCAAAACACAGATACGCAGTATTTT.

This chain connects TRBV5-1 to TRBJ2-2; D gene unclear. Germline values: CDR1 SGHRS, CDR2 YFSETQ. The CDR3 is 14 residues long. V was cut by 5 bases and J by 4 bases, with 12 bases left in between. The CDR3 loop reads CASRDPRATGELFF. CDR3 in DNA: TGCGCCAGCAGAGATCCTAGGGCCACCGGGGAGCTGTTTTTT.

The J gene is TRBJ1-4, the V gene TRBV5-6; D gene ambiguous. From germline, CDR1 is SGHDT and CDR2 YYEEEE. The CDR3 extends over 15 amino acids. V dropped 0 bases and J dropped 0 bases, with 6 bases sitting between them. The CDR3 bases are TGTGCCAGCAGCTTGGTAGGATCAACTAATGAAAAACTGTTTTTT. Its protein is CASSLVGSTNEKLFF.

This clone occurred a few times. The chain employs TRBV6-1 and TRBJ2-1, with D possibly matching TRBD2 (5 bases). The CDR3 runs to 15 residues. V was cut by 0 bases and J by 5 bases, with 11 bases left in between. Looked up from germline, CDR1 is MNHNS and CDR2 is SASEGT. The CDR3 coding sequence is TGTGCCAGCAGTGAAGCGGGAGCCACAGACAATGAGCAGTTCTTC. As protein: CASSEAGATDNEQFF.

CDR3 nucleotide sequence: TGTGCCAGCAGCATCCGACAGGATACGCAGTATTTT. It yields the protein CASSIRQDTQYF. The J gene is TRBJ2-3, the V gene TRBV9, with TRBD1 as a possible D gene (5 bases). Per germline, CDR1 SGDLS and CDR2 YYNGEE. V was shortened by 4 bases and J by 6 bases, with 9 bases between the two germline ends. This CDR3 comprises 12 residues.

The chain combines TRBV2 with TRBJ2-2, with D possibly TRBD1 on 6 matching bases. The CDR3 is made up of 18 amino acids. CDR1 is SNHLY and CDR2 is FYNNEI in the germline V gene. V lost 7 bases and J lost 0, with 21 bases in between. CDR3 nucleotide sequence: TGTGCCAGCACCTTGGGCCGTCAGGGGCCTCCGAACACCGGGGAGCTGTTTTTT. Amino acids: CASTLGRQGPPNTGELFF.

CDR3 protein: CASSLDANRASTDTQYF. The CDR3 DNA follows: TGTGCCAGCAGCTTAGATGCGAACAGGGCTAGCACAGATACGCAGTATTTT. V is TRBV11-2 and J is TRBJ2-3; a possible D gene is TRBD1 (6 bases). The CDR3 is 17 amino acids. V dropped 0 bases and J dropped 0 bases, with 13 bases sitting between them. Germline CDR1 reads SGHAT; CDR2 reads FQNNGV.

In DNA form, the CDR3 reads TGTGCCAGCAGGGGGCTTATTCGGGTAGGAGAGCAGTTCTTC. Protein: CASRGLIRVGEQFF. The V call is TRBV2, the J call TRBJ2-1, with TRBD1 as a possible D gene (5 bases). The germline V gene has CDR1 SNHLY and CDR2 FYNNEI. V lost 6 bases and J 10 bases, leaving 19 bases between the germline ends. CDR3 length equals 14 residues.

This clone was picked up a small number of times. V is TRBV19 and J is TRBJ1-2, with 7 bases lining up with TRBD1. From germline, CDR1 is LNHDA and CDR2 SQIVND (reference sequence). Losses at the gene ends were 5 bases for V and 13 bases for J; bases not matched to a gene: 10. The CDR3 sequence is 12 residues long. CDR3 protein: CASSPWDSVSTF. The CDR3 DNA reads as TGTGCCAGTAGTCCCTGGGACAGCGTCTCCACCTTC. Filled out from reference TRBV19 and TRBJ1-2, the complete variable domain reads DGGITQSPKYLFRKEGQNVTLSCEQNLNHDAMYWYRQDPGQGLRLIYYSQIVNDFQKGDIAEGYSVSREKKESFPLTVTSAQKNPTAFYLCASSPWDSVSTFGSGTRLTVV.

The chain employs TRBV5-1 and TRBJ1-2; D unresolved. The CDR3 consists of 14 residues. CDR1 SGHRS and CDR2 YFSETQ come from the germline V gene. Trimming pared 0 bases from V and 8 bases from J, leaving 14 bases between. The DNA of the CDR3 is TGCGCCAGCAGCTTGGAAGACAATTCAGGCGGCTACACCTTC. It codes for CASSLEDNSGGYTF.

The table lists this clone with a few counts. The chain employs TRBV7-9 and TRBJ2-2; D ambiguous. The CDR3 is made up of 14 amino acids. CDR1 is SEHNR, CDR2 FQNEAQ, per germline (reference sequence). Trimming stripped 3 bases from V and 5 bases from J, with 10 bases between. The CDR3 reads CASSFLPPTGELFF. The CDR3 nucleotides are TGTGCCAGCAGCTTTTTGCCCCCTACCGGGGAGCTGTTTTTT.

The V call is TRBV4-1, the J call TRBJ2-1, with TRBD1 matching 10 bases. Germline CDR1 MGHRA, CDR2 YSYEKL. The CDR3 is 15 residues long. Trimming took 4 bases from V and 8 from J; bases not matched to a gene: 8. The CDR3 reads CASSPRDRGSDEQFF. For the CDR3, the DNA is TGCGCCAGCAGCCCACGGGACAGGGGTAGCGATGAGCAGTTCTTC.

V gene TRBV7-3 combines with J gene TRBJ2-1; maybe TRBD1 (5 bases). CDR1 is SGHTA and CDR2 is FQGTGA in the germline V gene. V was trimmed by 2 bases and J by 10 bases, leaving 9 bases between them. The CDR3 length is 12 residues. CDR3 sequence reads: CASSLGAREQFF. The DNA for the CDR3 is TGTGCCAGCAGCTTAGGGGCACGGGAGCAGTTCTTC. The full variable domain, rest sourced from reference TRBV7-3 and TRBJ2-1, is GAGVSQTPSNKVTEKGKYVELRCDPISGHTALYWYRQSLGQGPEFLIYFQGTGAADDSGLPNDRFFAVRPEGSVSTLKIQRTERGDSAVYLCASSLGAREQFFGPGTRLTVL.

This clone was counted a single time. V gene TRBV7-2 combines with J gene TRBJ2-7; D might be TRBD1 (5 bases). The CDR3 totals 12 residues. The V end was cut by 5 bases, the J end by 1 base, with 6 bases between. In germline, CDR1 is SGHTA, CDR2 FQGNSA. Here the CDR3 DNA reads TGTGCCAGCAGCCGACAGTCCTACGAGCAGTACTTC. Residues: CASSRQSYEQYF. Together with reference TRBV7-2 and TRBJ2-7, the CDR3 gives the full variable domain: GAGVSQSPSNKVTEKGKDVELRCDPISGHTALYWYRQSLGQGLEFLIYFQGNSAPDKSGLPSDRFSAERTGGSVSTLTIQRTQQEDSAVYLCASSRQSYEQYFGPGTRLTVT.

The chain links TRBV6-5 to TRBJ2-3; D could derive from TRBD1 or TRBD2 (5 bases each). This CDR3 has 13 residues. V shed 11 bases and J shed 0 bases, with 12 bases lying between them. The germline CDR1 and CDR2 sequences are MNHEY and SVGAGI. CDR3 sequence reads: CAVVGVSTDTQYF. The CDR3 bases are TGTGCCGTTGTGGGGGTTAGCACAGATACGCAGTATTTT.

This clone has a handful of counts. The chain joins TRBV11-1 to TRBJ2-7, with a tentative D call TRBD1 (6 bases). CDR3 length equals 14 residues. V shed 1 base and J shed 3 bases, with 10 bases lying between them. Germline CDR1 SGHAT, CDR2 FQDESV (reference sequence). The CDR3 spells CASSLEAGDYEQYF. The CDR3 region has the DNA TGTGCCAGCAGCTTAGAAGCAGGGGACTACGAGCAGTACTTC.